Listed below are T cell receptor beta chains from one sample, sequenced in a study of blood T cell repertoires in COVID-19. Here immunoSEQ multiplex PCR was the method, and the copy in TCRdb shows in-frame clones only, minus some. The sample consists of over 600,000 clones, 80% to 90% of them appearing once. Source material: peripheral blood. These receptors originate from a woman under 30 with acute or convalescent COVID-19. Each CDR3 is given with its conserved first and last residue. Each record gives: V gene, J gene, clone size, D gene, CDR3 protein, CDR3 DNA. The D gene is left open where the match is weak. Clone size is not always given. Where it is, it says once, few, many or a class for expanded clones.

v_gene: TRBV7-9; j_gene: TRBJ2-7; abundance: NA; d_gene: NA; CDR3aa: CASSPTGTNEQYF; CDR3nt: TGTGCCAGCAGCCCAACGGGGACAAACGAGCAGTACTTC
v_gene: TRBV12-3/TRBV12-4; j_gene: TRBJ1-1; abundance: NA; d_gene: TRBD1; CDR3aa: CASSFDRVTEAFF; CDR3nt: TGTGCCAGCAGTTTCGACAGGGTAACTGAAGCTTTCTTT
v_gene: TRBV18; j_gene: TRBJ1-2; abundance: NA; d_gene: NA; CDR3aa: CASSPGGQYYGYTF; CDR3nt: TGTGCCAGCTCACCAGGAGGACAGTACTACGGCTACACCTTC
v_gene: TRBV19; j_gene: TRBJ1-1; abundance: few; d_gene: TRBD1; CDR3aa: CASSISPPHRGGSNTEAFF; CDR3nt: TGTGCCAGTAGTATTAGTCCCCCACACAGGGGAGGCTCGAACACTGAAGCTTTCTTT
v_gene: TRBV6-5; j_gene: TRBJ2-7; abundance: NA; d_gene: NA; CDR3aa: CASSYGRGTGEQYF; CDR3nt: TGTGCCAGCAGTTACGGAAGGGGTACGGGCGAGCAGTACTTC
v_gene: TRBV30; j_gene: TRBJ1-2; abundance: once; d_gene: NA; CDR3aa: CAWSARSTGYTF; CDR3nt: TGTGCCTGGAGTGCCCGTTCTACCGGCTACACCTTC
v_gene: TRBV18; j_gene: TRBJ2-3; abundance: NA; d_gene: TRBD1; CDR3aa: CASAGDRGRTDTQYF; CDR3nt: TGTGCCAGCGCCGGGGACAGGGGGCGGACAGATACGCAGTATTTT
v_gene: TRBV21-1; j_gene: TRBJ2-6; abundance: NA; d_gene: NA; CDR3aa: CASISSTGRGPAGANVLTF; CDR3nt: TGTGCCAGCATATCCAGTACGGGCCGAGGGCCGGCGGGGGCCAACGTCCTGACTTTC
v_gene: TRBV4-1; j_gene: TRBJ2-2; abundance: NA; d_gene: TRBD1; CDR3aa: CASSQNGTDTGELFF; CDR3nt: TGCGCCAGCAGCCAAAACGGGACAGACACCGGGGAGCTGTTTTTT
v_gene: TRBV5-1; j_gene: TRBJ2-7; abundance: NA; d_gene: NA; CDR3aa: CASSLGFTPYEQYF; CDR3nt: TGCGCCAGCAGCTTGGGGTTTACACCCTACGAGCAGTACTTC
v_gene: TRBV21-1; j_gene: TRBJ1-4; abundance: NA; d_gene: NA; CDR3aa: CASSKGGSNEKLFF; CDR3nt: TGTGCCAGCAGCAAAGGAGGATCCAATGAAAAACTGTTTTTT
v_gene: TRBV9; j_gene: TRBJ1-2; abundance: NA; d_gene: NA; CDR3aa: CASSTGSGAKGYTF; CDR3nt: TGTGCCAGCAGCACCGGTTCAGGGGCGAAAGGCTACACCTTC
v_gene: TRBV2; j_gene: TRBJ1-6; abundance: NA; d_gene: TRBD1; CDR3aa: CASRGQGLSNNSPLHF; CDR3nt: TGTGCCAGCAGGGGACAGGGCCTCTCCAATAATTCACCCCTCCACTTT
v_gene: TRBV9; j_gene: TRBJ1-4; abundance: NA; d_gene: TRBD1; CDR3aa: CASSLSGTGGIGNEKLFF; CDR3nt: TGTGCCAGCAGCTTATCCGGGACAGGGGGCATCGGGAATGAAAAACTGTTTTTT
v_gene: TRBV19; j_gene: TRBJ1-6; abundance: NA; d_gene: NA; CDR3aa: CASSIAVIPSSYNSPLHF; CDR3nt: TGTGCCAGTAGTATAGCGGTGATACCGAGCTCCTATAATTCACCCCTCCACTTT
v_gene: TRBV7-8; j_gene: TRBJ2-7; abundance: NA; d_gene: TRBD2; CDR3aa: CASSQTSGGPDYEQYF; CDR3nt: TGTGCCAGCAGCCAAACTAGCGGGGGGCCCGACTACGAGCAGTACTTC
v_gene: TRBV7-2; j_gene: TRBJ2-7; abundance: NA; d_gene: TRBD2; CDR3aa: CASSLGLAGEGYEQYF; CDR3nt: TGTGCCAGCAGCTTAGGGCTAGCGGGGGAGGGATACGAGCAGTACTTC
v_gene: TRBV5-4; j_gene: TRBJ1-2; abundance: few; d_gene: TRBD1; CDR3aa: CASSQDRERGYTF; CDR3nt: TGTGCCAGCAGCCAGGACAGGGAGAGGGGCTACACCTTC
v_gene: TRBV28; j_gene: TRBJ1-5; abundance: NA; d_gene: NA; CDR3aa: CASNSPGQFHQPQHF; CDR3nt: TGTGCCAGCAATTCCCCAGGACAGTTCCATCAGCCCCAGCATTTT
v_gene: TRBV2; j_gene: TRBJ1-1; abundance: NA; d_gene: NA; CDR3aa: CASGGGFLNTEAFF; CDR3nt: TGTGCCAGCGGGGGGGGGTTCCTGAACACTGAAGCTTTCTTT
v_gene: TRBV10-1; j_gene: TRBJ1-1; abundance: NA; d_gene: TRBD1; CDR3aa: CASSDRQGRRNTEAFF; CDR3nt: TGCGCCAGCAGTGATCGACAGGGGCGGCGAAACACTGAAGCTTTCTTT
v_gene: TRBV12-3/TRBV12-4; j_gene: TRBJ1-1; abundance: NA; d_gene: NA; CDR3aa: CASSLGRTEAFF; CDR3nt: TGTGCCAGCAGCCTAGGTCGGACTGAAGCTTTCTTT
v_gene: TRBV11-2; j_gene: TRBJ1-5; abundance: NA; d_gene: NA; CDR3aa: CASSRRTADNQPQHF; CDR3nt: TGTGCCAGCAGCAGAAGGACAGCGGACAATCAGCCCCAGCATTTT
v_gene: TRBV30; j_gene: TRBJ1-6; abundance: NA; d_gene: NA; CDR3aa: CAWRNRENSPLHF; CDR3nt: TGTGCCTGGAGAAACAGGGAGAATTCACCCCTCCACTTT
v_gene: TRBV29-1; j_gene: TRBJ1-1; abundance: NA; d_gene: NA; CDR3aa: CSVLKHRDNTEAFF; CDR3nt: TGCAGCGTCTTAAAACACAGGGATAACACTGAAGCTTTCTTT
v_gene: TRBV13; j_gene: TRBJ2-7; abundance: once; d_gene: NA; CDR3aa: CASSLGRVGNEQYF; CDR3nt: TGTGCCAGCAGCTTAGGGAGGGTGGGCAACGAGCAGTACTTC
v_gene: TRBV30; j_gene: TRBJ2-3; abundance: NA; d_gene: TRBD1; CDR3aa: CAWSATGDWDTQYF; CDR3nt: TGTGCCTGGAGCGCAACAGGGGATTGGGATACGCAGTATTTT
v_gene: TRBV10-2; j_gene: TRBJ1-4; abundance: NA; d_gene: NA; CDR3aa: CASSDRNEKLFF; CDR3nt: TGCGCCAGCAGTGACAGAAATGAAAAACTGTTTTTT
v_gene: TRBV2; j_gene: TRBJ1-5; abundance: NA; d_gene: TRBD1; CDR3aa: CASRQGNSYQPQHF; CDR3nt: TGTGCCAGCAGACAGGGGAATAGCTATCAGCCCCAGCATTTT
v_gene: TRBV5-1; j_gene: TRBJ1-4; abundance: NA; d_gene: NA; CDR3aa: CASRPEAVNEKLFF; CDR3nt: TGCGCCAGCAGACCGGAGGCTGTTAATGAAAAACTGTTTTTT
v_gene: TRBV4-2; j_gene: TRBJ2-7; abundance: NA; d_gene: TRBD2; CDR3aa: CASSPFALAGSSYEQYF; CDR3nt: TGTGCCAGCAGCCCCTTCGCACTAGCGGGGAGCTCCTACGAGCAGTACTTC
v_gene: TRBV2; j_gene: TRBJ2-2; abundance: NA; d_gene: NA; CDR3aa: CASSGQNTGELFF; CDR3nt: TGTGCCAGCAGTGGGCAGAACACCGGGGAGCTGTTTTTT
v_gene: TRBV7-2; j_gene: TRBJ1-2; abundance: NA; d_gene: TRBD1; CDR3aa: CASSSSRDRGKGYGYTF; CDR3nt: TGTGCCAGCAGCTCCTCTCGGGACAGGGGAAAGGGGTATGGCTACACCTTC
v_gene: TRBV5-1; j_gene: TRBJ1-6; abundance: once; d_gene: NA; CDR3aa: CASSGGPGQFSYNSPLHF; CDR3nt: TGCGCCAGCAGCGGGGGTCCGGGACAATTCTCCTATAATTCACCCCTCCACTTT
v_gene: TRBV4-3; j_gene: TRBJ1-2; abundance: NA; d_gene: NA; CDR3aa: CASSQEVGDFYGYTF; CDR3nt: TGCGCCAGCAGCCAAGAAGTCGGGGATTTCTATGGCTACACCTTC
v_gene: TRBV4-1; j_gene: TRBJ1-1; abundance: NA; d_gene: NA; CDR3aa: CASTLPSRGGPNTEAFF; CDR3nt: TGCGCCAGCACCCTACCGTCGAGGGGGGGGCCGAACACTGAAGCTTTCTTT
v_gene: TRBV5-5; j_gene: TRBJ1-6; abundance: NA; d_gene: NA; CDR3aa: CASSLGRSSYNSPLHF; CDR3nt: TGTGCCAGCAGCTTGGGACGGAGCTCCTATAATTCACCCCTCCACTTT
v_gene: TRBV12-5; j_gene: TRBJ1-5; abundance: few; d_gene: NA; CDR3aa: CASGLRRNQPQHF; CDR3nt: TGTGCTAGTGGTTTGAGGCGGAATCAGCCCCAGCATTTT
v_gene: TRBV5-6; j_gene: TRBJ1-2; abundance: NA; d_gene: NA; CDR3aa: CASSLRMSGNYGYTF; CDR3nt: TGTGCCAGCAGCCTCCGAATGTCGGGGAACTATGGCTACACCTTC
v_gene: TRBV4-1; j_gene: TRBJ1-2; abundance: NA; d_gene: TRBD1; CDR3aa: CASSQEAGQIFSGYTF; CDR3nt: TGCGCCAGCAGCCAGGAGGCGGGACAGATCTTCTCGGGCTACACCTTC
v_gene: TRBV5-1; j_gene: TRBJ2-3; abundance: NA; d_gene: TRBD1; CDR3aa: CASSPRTGSGDTQYF; CDR3nt: TGCGCCAGCAGCCCTCGGACAGGGTCGGGCGATACGCAGTATTTT
v_gene: TRBV11-1; j_gene: TRBJ2-1; abundance: NA; d_gene: TRBD1; CDR3aa: CASSSRGQPTEQFF; CDR3nt: TGTGCCAGCAGCTCCCGGGGACAGCCAACAGAGCAGTTCTTC
v_gene: TRBV3-1/TRBV3-2; j_gene: TRBJ2-3; abundance: NA; d_gene: TRBD2; CDR3aa: CASSRRGAMTDTQYF; CDR3nt: TGTGCCAGCAGCAGGCGGGGGGCCATGACAGATACGCAGTATTTT